The source of this TCR beta chain is a study of T cells in localized non-small cell lung cancer. Study outcomes and limitations: Sequencing was limited to one tumor region, leaving the possibility of heterogeneity open. It was uninvolved adjacent lung that showed the highest T cell clonality, exceeding tumor.

This CDR3 spans 14 amino acids. V was shortened by 3 bases and J by 1 base, with 9 bases between the two germline ends. The V gene's germline CDR1 is SGHNT and CDR2 YENEEA. TCRdb's copy holds only in-frame clones and misses some; the assay was immunoSEQ multiplex PCR. The sample yields some 1,900 clones, approximately 24% seen once. About this clone itself: Its antigen is currently unknown.

This rearrangement joins TRBV11-3 to TRBJ1-1, with a possible D match to TRBD1 (5 bases). This TCR was sampled from a woman aged 35 to 70 with stage I lung adenocarcinoma. This specimen was normal lung tissue next to the tumor, taken before any cancer treatment. The DNA of the CDR3 is TGTGCCAGCAGCTTGGCCAGGGCGAACACTGAAGCTTTCTTT. It encodes CASSLARANTEAFF.